Listed below are T cell receptor beta chains from one sample, sequenced in a study of vaccination effects on CD4 cells after COVID-19. Their antigens are not known. Repertoires were generated with immunoSEQ multiplex PCR, while TCRdb's copy carries only in-frame clones and drops some. The sample lists almost 70,000 clones, around 74% occurring once. The input for sequencing was CD4+ T cells from PBMCs cultured with HCoV-229E spike peptides, taken after COVID-19 vaccination. Source of these receptors: a human donor who received a COVID-19 vaccine. The CDR3 runs from the conserved cysteine through the conserved F or W. D genes are given only for firm matches. Size values are once, few and many counts, or a class for expanded clones, and some rows have none.

J | V | size | D | DNA | CDR3
TRBJ1-1 | TRBV18 | . | . | TGTGCCAGCTCACCACCGTACCTCCCCCACCCAGCTGAAGCTTTCTTT | CASSPPYLPHPAEAFF
TRBJ2-1 | TRBV12-3/TRBV12-4 | few | . | TGTGCCAGCAGGGGTAGGGGGGATGAGCAGTTCTTC | CASRGRGDEQFF
TRBJ1-1 | TRBV5-8 | once | TRBD1 | TGTGCCAGCAGCTATCAGGGGGCGCCGAACACTGAAGCTTTCTTT | CASSYQGAPNTEAFF
TRBJ2-3 | TRBV28 | . | . | TGTGCCAGCAGACCGTCGGGGTTTGGTAGGGGGGGCACAGATACGCAGTATTTT | CASRPSGFGRGGTDTQYF
TRBJ1-5 | TRBV10-3 | . | TRBD1 | TGTGCCATCAGGGGACAGGGGGAGAGGGAGCCCCAGCATTTT | CAIRGQGEREPQHF
TRBJ2-3 | TRBV7-2 | . | . | TGTGTCAGCAGAGAGGGAAACGTTGGTGATACGCAGTATTTT | CVSREGNVGDTQYF
TRBJ2-2 | TRBV6-1 | . | . | TGTGCCAGCAGTGAGTATGCAGGAACGAACACCGGGGAGCTGTTTTTT | CASSEYAGTNTGELFF
TRBJ1-1 | TRBV9 | . | TRBD1 | TGTGCCAGCAGCATCAACCCAGGGGGCACTGAAGCTTTCTTT | CASSINPGGTEAFF
TRBJ1-4 | TRBV19 | . | . | TGTGCCAGTAGTATCTCCGGCCCTAATGAAAAACTGTTTTTT | CASSISGPNEKLFF
TRBJ2-5 | TRBV24-1 | . | TRBD2 | TGTGCCACCAGTGGGGAGCGGGGGATCCAAGAGACCCAGTACTTC | CATSGERGIQETQYF
TRBJ1-6 | TRBV6-5 | . | . | TGTGCCAGCAGTTACTCGAGGCAAAATTCACCCCTCCACTTT | CASSYSRQNSPLHF
TRBJ1-2 | TRBV3-1/TRBV3-2 | few | . | TGTGCCAGCAGCCAATTGGGGCCCGATGGCTACACCTTC | CASSQLGPDGYTF
TRBJ1-3 | TRBV4-1 | . | . | TGCGCCAGCAGCCAAGAGGGCAGGGATCGGACTGGAAACACCATATATTTT | CASSQEGRDRTGNTIYF
TRBJ1-2 | TRBV28 | . | . | TGTGCCACCAGCGTGGGGAACTATGGCTACACCTTC | CATSVGNYGYTF
TRBJ1-1 | TRBV5-1 | few | . | TGCGCCAGCAGCCCGGACAGACCCTACATGAACACTGAAGCTTTCTTT | CASSPDRPYMNTEAFF
TRBJ1-2 | TRBV29-1 | . | . | TGCAGCGCAGAGGACAGTAACTATGGCTACACCTTC | CSAEDSNYGYTF
TRBJ1-5 | TRBV6-5 | few | . | TGTGCCAGCAGGAAACGGGAGTTCGGGCCCCAGCATTTT | CASRKREFGPQHF
TRBJ2-3 | TRBV4-2 | . | TRBD2 | TGTGCCAGCAGCCCGCGCGAGCGGGGGGGAGGAACGCAGTATTTT | CASSPRERGGGTQYF
TRBJ2-1 | TRBV5-1 | few | . | TGCGCCAGCAGCTCGCCTGCCGGTAAGTGGGAGCAGTTCTTC | CASSSPAGKWEQFF
TRBJ1-2 | TRBV18 | few | . | TGTGCCAGCTCACCGGACAGCGGCTATGGCTACACCTTC | CASSPDSGYGYTF
TRBJ1-4 | TRBV5-5 | . | . | TGTGCCAGCGCGGGGGTGGCTAATGAAAAACTGTTTTTT | CASAGVANEKLFF
TRBJ1-2 | TRBV24-1 | few | . | TGTGCCACCAGGGAAAGCGGCAGGTTCTATGGCTACACCTTC | CATRESGRFYGYTF
TRBJ1-1 | TRBV12-3/TRBV12-4 | . | . | TGTGCCAGCGGAATCCGACCGACTGAAGCTTTCTTT | CASGIRPTEAFF
TRBJ1-4 | TRBV2 | . | . | TGTGCCAGCAGTTCTAAAGGGACCTTTAATGAAAAACTGTTTTTT | CASSSKGTFNEKLFF
TRBJ1-1 | TRBV10-3 | . | . | TGTGCCATCAGTGAACAAGGGAGACGCACTGAAGCTTTCTTT | CAISEQGRRTEAFF
TRBJ1-1 | TRBV18 | . | TRBD1 | TGTGCCAGCTCACCATTGGACAGGGGCACTGAAGCTTTCTTT | CASSPLDRGTEAFF
TRBJ1-1 | TRBV5-1 | . | . | TGCGCCAGCAGCCCAGTCTCAAGTGGAAACACTGAAGCTTTCTTT | CASSPVSSGNTEAFF
TRBJ1-5 | TRBV24-1 | . | . | TGTGCCAGCATTTCGGCTCATCCGCAGGGTCGTCAGCCCCAGCATTTT | CASISAHPQGRQPQHF
TRBJ1-2 | TRBV4-1 | . | TRBD1 | TGCGCCAGCAGCCAAGACGGACAGGGAAGCTATGGCTACACCTTC | CASSQDGQGSYGYTF
TRBJ2-5 | TRBV19 | . | . | TGTGCCAGTAGTAGGGTCGGTCAGACCCAGTACTTC | CASSRVGQTQYF
TRBJ2-1 | TRBV28 | . | . | TGTGCCAGCCGTAAAAGCTCCTACAATGAGCAGTTCTTC | CASRKSSYNEQFF
TRBJ1-1 | TRBV12-5 | . | . | TGTGCTAGTGGTTTGGTATACGGAAGGGACACTGAAGCTTTCTTT | CASGLVYGRDTEAFF
TRBJ1-2 | TRBV3-1/TRBV3-2 | . | . | TGTGCCAGCAGCCAAAAAGGGGGTTGCACCTTC | CASSQKGGCTF
TRBJ1-3 | TRBV18 | . | . | TGTGCCAGCTCACCTACGGTAACCCTCTCTGGAAACACCATATATTTT | CASSPTVTLSGNTIYF
TRBJ1-5 | TRBV18 | . | . | TGTGCCAGCTCACCGCAATATAGCAATCAGCCCCAGCATTTT | CASSPQYSNQPQHF
TRBJ2-3 | TRBV19 | . | . | TGTGCCAGTAGTATCTCTGGGGGGCACACAGATACGCAGTATTTT | CASSISGGHTDTQYF
TRBJ1-1 | TRBV7-2 | . | TRBD1 | TGTGCCAGCAGCTCACAGGGGTACACTGAAGCTTTCTTT | CASSSQGYTEAFF
TRBJ1-2 | TRBV6-1 | few | . | TGTGCCAGCAGTGAACGGGGATCTAACTATGGCTACACCTTC | CASSERGSNYGYTF